This T cell receptor beta chain was recovered during a study of T cell repertoires in cytomegalovirus infection. The wider study: Matching HLA type, along with CMV infection, was indicated by public TCR beta signatures. General study findings and limits: The cumulative frequency of public TCR beta families distinguished individuals who carried CMV together with the relevant HLA. Predominance within the ex vivo response was attributable to HLA-C-restricted CMV-specific TCR beta clonotypes.

The V gene end was trimmed by 2 bases and the J gene end by 5 bases; junction bases not matched to a gene: 10. This CDR3 is built from 16 residues. Germline V gives CDR1 MNHGY, CDR2 SAAAGT. In TCRdb, the reads were re-called with MiXCR into one record per CDR3 protein. The repertoire holds 290,000 or so distinct CDR3 sequences, with about 23% as singletons. Comments on this clonotype: What it recognizes is unknown.

The chain links TRBV6-8 to TRBJ2-3, with 7 positions matching TRBD2. Sequences were obtained from PBMCs. The source of this sequence is a human donor in good health (CMV status not recorded). Some clones in this sample may be carry-over from other donors' samples. DNA for the CDR3: TGTGCCAGCAGTTACGGGGCGGGGAGGGATCTAGATACGCAGTATTTT. Translated, it gives CASSYGAGRDLDTQYF.